This T cell receptor beta chain was observed in a study of shared clonotypes between healthy human individuals. Study-wide points: Roughly 5% of naive CD4 clonotypes were common to a handful of donors.

CDR3 length: 14 residues. With V trimmed by 2 bases and J by 9 bases, 8 bases remained unmatched. Germline CDR1 reads SNHLY; CDR2 reads FYNNEI. Only in-frame clones appear in the TCRdb table, and some are missing; sequencing was by immunoSEQ multiplex PCR. This sample has 2 million to 3 million clones; around 94% occur once, and the top ten carry about 0.13%. This clone has more than one count but fewer than ten. Its matching antigen is unknown. The material sequenced was naive CD4+ T cells sorted from blood. The subset is: CD45RA+ positively selected. The TCR comes from a man between 18 and 29 years old in good health. The J gene is TRBJ2-5, the V gene TRBV2; 8 bases map to TRBD2. Here the CDR3 DNA reads TGTGCCAGCAGTGAAAAGGGTAAAGCGGGGGCCCAGTACTTC. This sequence encodes CASSEKGKAGAQYF. The entire variable domain, with the rest obtained from reference TRBV2 and TRBJ2-5, is as follows: EPEVTQTPSHQVTQMGQEVILRCVPISNHLYFYWYRQILGQKVEFLVSFYNNEISEKSEIFDDQFSVERPDGSNFTLKIRSTKLEDSAMYFCASSEKGKAGAQYFGPGTRLLVL.